This record looks at one T cell receptor beta chain sequence and its context. This record comes from a study of T-cell reconstitution after alpha-beta-depleted transplantation in children. TCRbeta library preparation incorporated unique molecular identifiers. TCRdb reprocessed the PCR reads with MiXCR, giving one entry per CDR3 protein. Of 780,000 or so distinct CDR3 sequences listed, 15% to 20% were seen once; the top ten hold just under 5%. With 6 bases clipped from V and 5 bases from J, the junction kept 7 bases outside the gene matches. CDR3 size: 15 residues. The clonotype was recovered from a male patient younger than 18 who had a stem cell transplant for acute lymphoblastic leukemia, so the T cells may come from the graft donor. This chain uses TRBV12-3 or TRBV12-4 with TRBJ2-7, with TRBD2 identical over 13 bases. This material consisted of PBMCs, mostly from graft donor cells, taken 360 days after TCRalphabeta/CD19-depleted stem cell transplant. The CDR3 region is CASSTGLAGYHEQYF. CDR3 DNA sequence: TGTGCCAGCAGCACGGGACTAGCGGGATACCACGAGCAGTACTTC.